Shown below are 20 T cell receptor beta chains from a single sample sequenced in a study of blood T cell repertoires in COVID-19. The protocol was immunoSEQ multiplex PCR, while the TCRdb copy is restricted to in-frame clones and leaves out a portion. The sample lists tens of thousands of clones, approximately 89% occurring once. The source material was peripheral blood. The source of these receptors is a man in his fifties or sixties with acute or convalescent COVID-19.

The V gene is TRBV4-2, the J gene TRBJ1-4; possible D gene TRBD1, 5 bases. V was clipped by 0 bases and J by 8 bases, with 10 bases between them. The germline V gene has CDR1 LGHNA and CDR2 YNFKEQ. The CDR3 spans 14 residues. This CDR3 is CASSQEGGREKLFF. In nucleotides, the CDR3 is TGTGCCAGCAGCCAAGAGGGGGGAAGGGAAAAACTGTTTTTT.

The chain combines TRBV18 with TRBJ1-1, with D tentatively TRBD1 (5 bases). Trimming left V 1 base short and J 1 base short, with 16 bases between. The V gene's germline CDR1 is KGHSH and CDR2 LQKENI. CDR3 length: 17 amino acids. This chain's CDR3 is CASSPRSLAGGNTEAFF. The CDR3 bases are TGTGCCAGCTCACCACGGAGTCTGGCGGGGGGGAACACTGAAGCTTTCTTT.

This clone was seen just once. The J gene is TRBJ1-4, the V gene TRBV2; the match to TRBD1 covers 10 bases. J lost 2 bases, V lost 6 bases, and 9 bases had no gene match. Germline values: CDR1 SNHLY, CDR2 FYNNEI. The CDR3 runs to 17 residues. CDR3 sequence reads: CASRVTGGRITNEKLFF. The CDR3 region has the DNA TGTGCCAGCAGGGTGACAGGGGGCCGAATTACTAATGAAAAACTGTTTTTT.

CDR3 DNA sequence: TGCGCCAGCAGCCAAGGCTGGGACAAGTTCTCTGGAAACACCATATATTTT. The encoded protein is CASSQGWDKFSGNTIYF. The chain couples TRBV4-3 to TRBJ1-3; D might be TRBD1 (6 bases). V was pared by 1 base and J by 0 bases, with 13 bases between. CDR1 is LGHNA and CDR2 is YSLEER in the germline V gene. The CDR3 has 17 amino acids.

The chain couples TRBV5-1 to TRBJ1-2, with D unclear. The CDR3 covers 15 residues. V dropped 0 bases and J dropped 8 bases, with 17 bases sitting between them. Germline V gives CDR1 SGHRS, CDR2 YFSETQ. The CDR3 nucleotides are TGCGCCAGCAGCTTGGAGGGAGGGATTGGAGCCGGCTACACCTTC. Its protein product is CASSLEGGIGAGYTF. The full variable domain, rest sourced from reference TRBV5-1 and TRBJ1-2, is KAGVTQTPRYLIKTRGQQVTLSCSPISGHRSVSWYQQTPGQGLQFLFEYFSETQRNKGNFPGRFSGRQFSNSRSEMNVSTLELGDSALYLCASSLEGGIGAGYTFGSGTRLTVV.

The chain links TRBV19 to TRBJ2-7, with 10 bases that match TRBD1. J gave up 2 bases and V 5 bases, and 3 bases lay outside the gene matches. CDR1 is LNHDA and CDR2 is SQIVND in the germline V gene (reference sequence). The CDR3 has 14 residues. The CDR3 nucleotides read TGTGCCAGTAGTCTCGGGACAGGGGCCTACGAGCAGTACTTC. It encodes CASSLGTGAYEQYF.

The chain has TRBV11-3 and TRBJ2-5; a possible D gene is TRBD1 (5 bases). The CDR3 length is 13 residues. Germline values: CDR1 SGHNT, CDR2 YENEEA. V lost 2 bases, J lost 4 bases, and 8 bases lay in between. DNA of the CDR3: TGTGCCAGCAGCTTATATGGGGCAGAGACCCAGTACTTC. Translating gives CASSLYGAETQYF.

The chain is built from TRBV5-5 and TRBJ2-5; D possibly corresponds to TRBD1 (6 bases). CDR3 size: 13 residues. Deletions cut 2 bases from V and 2 bases from J, with 7 bases between. Germline loops: CDR1 SGHKS, CDR2 YYEKEE (reference sequence). CDR3 region: CASSLGQQETQYF. The CDR3 nucleotides read TGTGCCAGCAGCTTAGGACAGCAAGAGACCCAGTACTTC.

The CDR3 loop is CASSSPDRRAGELFF. The CDR3 DNA follows: TGTGCCAGCAGCTCCCCGGACAGGAGAGCCGGGGAGCTGTTTTTT. The chain uses TRBV11-2 and TRBJ2-2, with 7 bases fitting TRBD1. CDR3 length: 15 amino acids. Trimming removed 4 bases from V and 6 bases from J; junction bases left unmatched: 8. Germline-derived CDR1 and CDR2 are SGHAT and FQNNGV. The entire variable domain, with the rest obtained from reference TRBV11-2 and TRBJ2-2, is as follows: EAGVAQSPRYKIIEKRQSVAFWCNPISGHATLYWYQQILGQGPKLLIQFQNNGVVDDSQLPKDRFSAERLKGVDSTLKIQPAKLEDSAVYLCASSSPDRRAGELFFGEGSRLTVL.

V usage is TRBV9 and J usage is TRBJ1-1; D might be TRBD1 (6 bases). The germline V gene encodes CDR1 SGDLS and CDR2 YYNGEE. CDR3 length: 15 amino acids. Trimming stripped 3 bases from V and 6 bases from J, with 18 bases between. The CDR3 sequence is CASSGATGSRAEAFF. The CDR3 coding sequence is TGTGCCAGCAGCGGAGCCACAGGGTCTCGGGCTGAAGCTTTCTTT.

The genes are TRBV5-1 and TRBJ1-6, with D unclear. This CDR3 is 12 amino acids long. V was cut by 2 bases and J by 13 bases, with 10 bases left in between. From germline, CDR1 is SGHRS and CDR2 YFSETQ. Here the CDR3 reads CASSFNSEPLHF. Written as DNA, the CDR3 is TGCGCCAGCAGCTTCAACTCTGAGCCCCTCCACTTT.

This sequence joins TRBV11-2 and TRBJ2-7; TRBD1 matches 8 bases. Germline CDR1 reads SGHAT; CDR2 reads FQNNGV. CDR3 length: 15 amino acids. J gave up 1 base and V 4 bases, and 6 bases lay outside the gene matches. CDR3 protein: CASSSGQGGSYEQYV. DNA for the CDR3: TGTGCCAGCAGCTCAGGACAGGGTGGGTCCTACGAGCAGTACGTC.

The sample holds a few counts of this clone. The chain links TRBV7-8 to TRBJ2-2; 9 bases agree with TRBD2. Germline V gene data show CDR1 as SGHVS and CDR2 as FQNEAQ. The ends lost 5 bases at V and 1 base at J; junction bases unmatched: 8. The length of the CDR3 is 17 residues. CDR3: CASSIRLADKNTGELFF. The CDR3 DNA reads TGTGCCAGCAGCATCCGACTAGCGGATAAGAACACCGGGGAGCTGTTTTTT.

V gene TRBV5-4 combines with J gene TRBJ2-7; the match to TRBD1 covers 7 bases. Germline V gene sequence: CDR1 SGHNT, CDR2 YYREEE (reference sequence). The V and J ends lost 2 bases and 9 bases, in that order; junction bases with no gene match: 11. The CDR3 consists of 14 residues. CDR3 sequence: CASSFQGGRGGQYF. CDR3 nucleotides: TGTGCCAGCAGCTTCCAAGGGGGCAGAGGGGGGCAGTACTTC.

The chain employs TRBV29-1 and TRBJ1-1; no definite D call. Deletions cut 4 bases from V and 4 bases from J, with 7 bases between. The CDR3 length is 11 residues. Germline loops: CDR1 SQVTM, CDR2 ANQGSEA. The CDR3 loop reads CSVGAGTEAFF. The CDR3 DNA is TGCAGCGTTGGCGCGGGCACTGAAGCTTTCTTT. The variable domain in full, with the rest retrieved from reference TRBV29-1 and TRBJ1-1, is SAVISQKPSRDICQRGTSLTIQCQVDSQVTMMFWYRQQPGQSLTLIATANQGSEATYESGFVIDKFPISRPNLTFSTLTVSNMSPEDSSIYLCSVGAGTEAFFGQGTRLTVV.

This chain connects TRBV6-5 to TRBJ1-1, with D perhaps TRBD1 (6 bases). CDR1 is MNHEY and CDR2 is SVGAGI in the germline V gene. The V end lost 7 bases, the J end lost 3 bases, and 15 bases lay between the germline ends. The CDR3 covers 14 residues. CDR3: CASTVQGRDTEAFF. In DNA, the CDR3 is TGTGCCAGCACTGTACAGGGTCGTGACACTGAAGCTTTCTTT.

The rearrangement links TRBV6-2 or TRBV6-3 to TRBJ2-7; D gene unclear. From germline, CDR1 is MNHEY and CDR2 SVGEGT. Trimming shortened V by 0 bases and J by 5 bases, and 11 bases separated the two germline ends. The CDR3 consists of 14 residues. CDR3: CASSYSRDLNEQYV. The CDR3 DNA is TGTGCCAGCAGTTACTCCCGAGATCTAAACGAGCAGTACGTC.

This rearrangement joins TRBV2 to TRBJ1-4; maybe TRBD1 (6 bases). Trimming stripped 6 bases from V and 5 bases from J, with 10 bases between. CDR1 is SNHLY and CDR2 is FYNNEI in the germline V gene. The CDR3 totals 13 residues. CDR3 in amino acids: CASRGAPNEKLFF. CDR3 in DNA: TGTGCCAGCAGGGGGGCACCGAATGAAAAACTGTTTTTT.

The V call is TRBV2, the J call TRBJ1-3; D is ambiguous. Germline values: CDR1 SNHLY, CDR2 FYNNEI. CDR3 length equals 15 residues. V lost 2 bases to trimming and J lost 0 bases, with 8 bases between them. The CDR3 nucleotides read TGTGCCAGCAGTGAATTGGGCCTCTCTGGAAACACCATATATTTT. This gives the protein CASSELGLSGNTIYF.

The rearrangement joins TRBV5-4 to TRBJ1-1, with D perhaps matching TRBD1 (5 bases). This CDR3 contains 14 residues. Germline V gene data show CDR1 as SGHNT and CDR2 as YYREEE (reference sequence). V shed 4 bases and J shed 8 bases, with 18 bases lying between them. This chain's CDR3 is CASSGAHPGGEAFF. The CDR3 nucleotides are TGTGCCAGCAGCGGGGCCCACCCCGGGGGAGAAGCTTTCTTT.